Shown below are 24 T cell receptor beta chains from a single sample sequenced in a study of early stage breast cancer tumors. Libraries were prepared by immunoSEQ multiplex PCR; TCRdb keeps only in-frame clonotypes and omits some of them. The table has about 31,000 clones, approximately 70% seen once; the top ten hold over 9%. The sequencing input was breast tumor tissue. These receptors were taken from a person aged 30 to 40 with breast cancer.

The chain uses TRBV29-1 and TRBJ2-3; D is undetermined. This CDR3 spans 12 amino acids. V was shortened by 4 bases and J by 2 bases, with 7 bases between the two germline ends. Per germline, CDR1 SQVTM and CDR2 ANQGSEA. CDR3 residues: CSVVWATDTQYF. The DNA of the CDR3 is TGCAGCGTTGTATGGGCCACAGATACGCAGTATTTT.

The chain combines TRBV7-9 with TRBJ2-7; no definite D call. V was clipped by 2 bases and J by 6 bases, with 8 bases between them. The CDR3 consists of 12 residues. The germline V gene encodes CDR1 SEHNR and CDR2 FQNEAQ (reference sequence). The CDR3: CASSLRWFEQYF. The CDR3 region has the DNA TGTGCCAGCAGCTTAAGGTGGTTCGAGCAGTACTTC.

V and J are TRBV7-2 and TRBJ1-2; perhaps TRBD1 as D (6 bases). Germline V gene data show CDR1 as SGHTA and CDR2 as FQGNSA. Trimming stripped 7 bases from V and 3 bases from J, with 18 bases between. The CDR3 loop spans 15 amino acids. The CDR3 nucleotides are TGTGCCAGCACCAAAGGGGACATTACGGACTATGGCTACACCTTC. Protein product: CASTKGDITDYGYTF.

V is TRBV30 and J is TRBJ2-3; no firm D call. V shed 1 base and J shed 1 base, with 9 bases lying between them. This CDR3 has 14 residues. CDR1 and CDR2 (germline): GTSNPN, SVGIG (reference sequence). CDR3 residues: CAWSGNGGTDTQYF. The CDR3 nucleotides are TGTGCCTGGAGTGGGAACGGAGGCACAGATACGCAGTATTTT. The full variable domain, in which reference TRBV30 and TRBJ2-3 provide the parts outside the CDR3, is SQTIHQWPATLVQPVGSPLSLECTVEGTSNPNLYWYRQAAGRGLQLLFYSVGIGQISSEVPQNLSASRPQDRQFILSSKKLLLSDSGFYLCAWSGNGGTDTQYFGPGTRLTVL.

This clone is a singleton in its sample. The rearrangement joins TRBV18 to TRBJ2-7, with 9 bases identical to TRBD1. The V segment lost 4 bases and the J segment 3 bases; nucleotides outside the gene matches: 4. CDR1 and CDR2 (germline): KGHSH, LQKENI. The CDR3 spans 14 residues. CDR3 sequence (DNA): TGTGCCAGCTCACTCAGACAGGGGGTCTACGAGCAGTACTTC. Its protein product is CASSLRQGVYEQYF.

The rearrangement links TRBV30 to TRBJ2-2, with TRBD1 matching 7 bases. J lost 6 bases, V lost 1 base, and 14 bases had no gene match. The CDR3 length is 17 residues. Germline values: CDR1 GTSNPN, CDR2 SVGIG (reference sequence). CDR3 nucleotides: TGTGCCTGGAGTGAGGGGGCGTATGGGTCGGGCGCCGGGGAGCTGTTTTTT. It translates to CAWSEGAYGSGAGELFF.

V usage is TRBV6-1 and J usage is TRBJ2-5; TRBD2 might be the D (6 bases). CDR1 MNHNS and CDR2 SASEGT come from the germline V gene. Trimming cost V 4 bases and J 5 bases, with 20 bases left between them. There are 16 residues in the CDR3. The CDR3 loop reads CASSGADGGVWETQYF. The CDR3 bases are TGTGCCAGCAGTGGAGCGGACGGAGGGGTATGGGAGACCCAGTACTTC.

The CDR3 spells CAISVAQETQYF. The CDR3, as DNA: TGTGCCATCAGTGTGGCACAAGAGACCCAGTACTTC. The rearrangement uses TRBV10-3 and TRBJ2-5; D not resolved. Between the trimmed V and J ends, which lost 4 bases and 2 bases, there was a span of 5 bases. This CDR3 is 12 amino acids long. CDR1 and CDR2 (germline): ENHRY, SYGVKD.

The V call is TRBV19, the J call TRBJ1-5; TRBD1 matches 8 bases. Trimming took 4 bases from V and 6 from J; bases not matched to a gene: 8. Germline V gene data show CDR1 as LNHDA and CDR2 as SQIVND (reference sequence). CDR3 length: 15 amino acids. CDR3 DNA: TGTGCCAGTAGTAAACGACAGGGGCAAGGTCAGCCCCAGCATTTT. It codes for CASSKRQGQGQPQHF.

This clone was seen a handful of times. V and J are TRBV21-1 and TRBJ2-1; TRBD1 is the table's D call and was not checked against the DNA. TRBV21-1 is marked as a pseudogene. CDR3 length: 14 residues. In DNA, the CDR3 is TGTGCCAGCAGCAATGCGGACAGACACAATGAGCAGTTCTTC. This gives the protein CASSNADRHNEQFF.

This chain uses TRBV5-1 with TRBJ1-2; no clear D gene. V dropped 0 bases and J dropped 2 bases, with 8 bases sitting between them. Germline lookup yields CDR1 SGHRS and CDR2 YFSETQ. The CDR3 totals 14 residues. The CDR3 is CASSLALENYGYTF. DNA for the CDR3: TGCGCCAGCAGCTTGGCCCTGGAGAACTATGGCTACACCTTC.

The chain has TRBV30 and TRBJ1-5; D unclear. The germline CDR1 and CDR2 sequences are GTSNPN and SVGIG (reference sequence). The length of the CDR3 is 13 residues. The V gene lost 4 bases and the J gene lost 0 bases, with 7 bases spanning the gap. In nucleotides, the CDR3 is TGTGCCTGGAACCTAGATAGCAATCAGCCCCAGCATTTT. As protein: CAWNLDSNQPQHF.

The J gene is TRBJ2-5, the V gene TRBV18; the D is unclear. The length of the CDR3 is 13 residues. Germline values: CDR1 KGHSH, CDR2 LQKENI. The V end lost 4 bases, the J end lost 3 bases, and 9 bases lay between the germline ends. CDR3 sequence reads: CASSQELEETQYF. The CDR3 nucleotides are TGTGCCAGCTCACAGGAACTCGAAGAGACCCAGTACTTC.

The V and J genes are TRBV5-1 and TRBJ2-2, with 13 bases matching TRBD2. The CDR3 has 18 residues. Germline CDR1 and CDR2: SGHRS and YFSETQ. V gave up 3 bases and J gave up 9 bases; unmatched junction bases: 14. CDR3 nucleotide sequence: TGCGCCAGCAGCTACCCCCCCGGGACTAGCGGGACAGTAAGGGAGCTGTTTTTT. Translation gives CASSYPPGTSGTVRELFF.

This clone was counted a few times. The chain is built from TRBV30 and TRBJ1-2; 9 positions match TRBD1. The CDR3 has 13 amino acids. CDR1 GTSNPN and CDR2 SVGIG come from the germline V gene (reference sequence). V lost 3 bases to trimming and J lost 2 bases; unmatched junction nucleotides: 1. DNA of the CDR3: TGTGCCTGGAGCGGACAGGGGAACTATGGCTACACCTTC. It translates to CAWSGQGNYGYTF.

V gene TRBV7-3 combines with J gene TRBJ1-2; 7 nucleotides line up with TRBD1. Looked up from germline, CDR1 is SGHTA and CDR2 is FQGTGA. Losses at the gene ends were 5 bases for V and 3 bases for J; bases not matched to a gene: 9. This CDR3 comprises 15 residues. The CDR3 coding sequence is TGTGCCAGCAGCCCGGGACAGCCGTCCGACTATGGCTACACCTTC. Translation: CASSPGQPSDYGYTF.

The chain combines TRBV5-4 with TRBJ2-5; tentatively, D is TRBD1 or TRBD2 (5 bases each). CDR1 and CDR2 (germline): SGHNT, YYREEE (reference sequence). The V gene lost 4 bases and the J gene lost 11 bases, with 27 bases spanning the gap. The CDR3 consists of 16 residues. The chain's CDR3 is CASSTGPNRWSEEQYF. In DNA, the CDR3 is TGTGCCAGCAGCACGGGACCCAATAGATGGTCGGAGGAGCAGTACTTC.

This clone was picked up a small number of times. The J gene is TRBJ1-1, the V gene TRBV30; unclear D gene. Germline CDR1 and CDR2: GTSNPN and SVGIG (reference sequence). This CDR3 region has 14 residues. V shed 0 bases and J shed 4 bases, with 12 bases lying between them. The CDR3 loop reads CAWSVGSARTEAFF. The DNA for the CDR3 is TGTGCCTGGAGTGTCGGGTCGGCCCGCACTGAAGCTTTCTTT.

The J gene is TRBJ1-1, the V gene TRBV18; D not certain. The CDR3 consists of 16 residues. Between the trimmed V and J ends, which lost 4 bases and 0 bases, there was a span of 15 bases. Germline V gene sequence: CDR1 KGHSH, CDR2 LQKENI. CDR3 DNA: TGTGCCAGCTCACGACGGGAACAGACCATGAACACTGAAGCTTTCTTT. Translating it yields CASSRREQTMNTEAFF.

V gene TRBV11-2 combines with J gene TRBJ2-5; D may be TRBD2 (6 bases). The J call is in doubt because the DNA end fits TRBJ2-7 better. The germline V gene has CDR1 SGHAT and CDR2 FQNNGV. The CDR3 is 14 residues long. CDR3 sequence: CASSPGSTKGEQYF. CDR3 in DNA: TGTGCCAGCAGCCCCGGGAGTACGAAAGGCGAGCAGTACTTC.

This sequence joins TRBV10-1 and TRBJ2-4; D not resolved. The CDR3 spans 18 residues. With 2 bases removed from V and 3 bases from J, the gap between germline ends came to 20 bases. CDR1 is WNHNN and CDR2 is SYGVQD in the germline V gene (reference sequence). DNA of the CDR3: TGCGCCAGCAGTGAGAATAACGGGCTTCCCTTGGGCAAAAACATTCAGTACTTC. Protein: CASSENNGLPLGKNIQYF.

The CDR3 nucleotides are TGTGCCAGCAGCCAAGATGGACAGGGAGGAGGTATGAACACTGAAGCTTTCTTT. Amino acid sequence: CASSQDGQGGGMNTEAFF. The chain uses TRBV4-2 and TRBJ1-1, with 8 bases matching TRBD1. The CDR3 totals 18 residues. CDR1 LGHNA and CDR2 YNFKEQ come from the germline V gene. V dropped 0 bases and J dropped 0; count of bases not matched to a gene: 9.

The gene calls are TRBV11-2 and TRBJ2-7; a weak D match, TRBD1 (6 bases). CDR3 length: 16 amino acids. Germline CDR1 is SGHAT and CDR2 is FQNNGV. With 4 bases removed from V and 1 base from J, the gap between germline ends came to 17 bases. The DNA of the CDR3 is TGTGCCAGCAGCTCCGCGTTGGGACACTCGTCCTACGAGCAGTACTTC. Translated, it gives CASSSALGHSSYEQYF.

V and J are TRBV5-1 and TRBJ2-7, with 8 nucleotides matching TRBD1. The CDR3 is made up of 15 amino acids. V was clipped by 4 bases and J by 4 bases; unmatched bases: 10. CDR1 SGHRS and CDR2 YFSETQ come from the germline V gene. DNA of the CDR3: TGCGCCAGCAGCCCCGGACAGGGCCAGTTTTACGAGCAGTACTTC. The encoded protein is CASSPGQGQFYEQYF.